This is a list of T cell receptor beta chains from one sample in a study of CD8 T cells in ankylosing spondylitis. TCRdb reprocessed the 5' RACE reads via MiXCR and lists one record per CDR3 protein. This sample has 200,000 to 250,000 distinct CDR3 sequences, with over 9.5% found just once. Material for sequencing was blood, either unsorted or a sorted T cell fraction (not recorded which). These receptors all come from a male donor with ankylosing spondylitis or in good health (not recorded which). Each CDR3 is given with its conserved first and last residue.

v_gene	j_gene	CDR3aa
TRBV5-1	TRBJ1-4	CASSSDGKEKLFF
TRBV24-1	TRBJ2-5	CATSDLRGTGGLETQYF
TRBV6-1	TRBJ1-2	CASRTLGQASEGYTF
TRBV12-3/TRBV12-4	TRBJ1-3	CASRFSISGNTIYF
TRBV10-3	TRBJ2-1	CAISESGSGGAGEQFF
TRBV20-1	TRBJ2-1	CSARGTVESEQFF
TRBV20-1	TRBJ2-7	CSAAAGTGLREQYF
TRBV29-1	TRBJ1-4	CSGGSEKLFF
TRBV7-9	TRBJ2-7	CASSLQMDSSYEQYF
TRBV28	TRBJ2-1	CASSLRLAGGDEEQFF
TRBV5-1	TRBJ2-5	CASSRQGTGQIETQYF
TRBV10-3	TRBJ1-5	CAISEGVNQPQHF
TRBV6-1	TRBJ1-5	CASSSRDRERHQPQHF
TRBV29-1	TRBJ2-3	CSVRIGTSGGADTQYF
TRBV5-6	TRBJ2-2	CASSHNRDRGTGELFF
TRBV7-2	TRBJ2-2	CASSKRQGAYTGELFF
TRBV7-9	TRBJ2-2	CASSSVLGQGNTGELFF
TRBV5-1	TRBJ2-2	CASSVVLTGELFF
TRBV7-9	TRBJ1-2	CASSSGTSTNYGYTF
TRBV29-1	TRBJ2-6	CSVTTFDRASGANVLTF
TRBV25-1	TRBJ2-1	CASSEGQGSYNEQFF
TRBV20-1	TRBJ2-2	CSAPQGGANTGELFF
TRBV24-1	TRBJ1-1	CATSGSPENTEAFF